The 10 T cell receptor beta chains given below trace back to one sample, sequenced in a study of graft-versus-host responses after intestinal transplantation. Sequenced by immunoSEQ multiplex PCR; TCRdb stores in-frame clones only, minus some. Altogether 20,000 or so clones are present, 75% to 95% being singletons, with the ten largest covering 1.5% to 2.5%. Sequenced here: PBMCs, sampled less than 400 days after transplant. The receptors stem from a human patient who received an intestinal transplant, so some T cells may come from the graft donor.

The V and J genes are TRBV6-4 and TRBJ2-1; TRBD2 matches 8 bases. Trimming at V came to 0 bases and at J to 9 bases, leaving 1 base not matched to a gene. The germline V gene has CDR1 MRHNA and CDR2 SNTAGT. The CDR3 covers 13 residues. CDR3 sequence reads: CASSDSLAGEQFF. The CDR3 nucleotides are TGTGCCAGCAGTGACTCCCTAGCGGGTGAGCAGTTCTTC.

V and J are TRBV6-6 and TRBJ1-1, with 11 bases fitting TRBD1. The CDR3 length is 16 residues. V dropped 2 bases and J dropped 3; count of bases not matched to a gene: 5. Germline loops: CDR1 MNHNY, CDR2 SVGAGI (reference sequence). The CDR3 nucleotides are TGTGCCAGCAGTTACGGGACAGGGGGATGGGACACTGAAGCTTTCTTT. Its protein product is CASSYGTGGWDTEAFF.

V and J are TRBV5-1 and TRBJ2-7; 8 bases line up with TRBD2. With 6 bases clipped from V and 0 bases from J, the junction kept 20 bases outside the gene matches. CDR1 SGHRS and CDR2 YFSETQ come from the germline V gene. This CDR3 comprises 19 residues. Here the CDR3 DNA reads TGCGCCAGCAATGTTTCTCGGAGGTTGGCGGGAGGAATCTCCTACGAGCAGTACTTC. As protein: CASNVSRRLAGGISYEQYF.

The chain recombines TRBV7-2 with TRBJ2-7; maybe TRBD2 (6 bases). CDR3 length: 15 amino acids. V was shortened by 4 bases and J by 4 bases, with 17 bases between the two germline ends. Per the germline V gene, CDR1 is SGHTA and CDR2 is FQGNSA. The chain's CDR3 is CASSYFIGRGYEQYF. CDR3 DNA: TGTGCCAGCAGCTACTTTATCGGTCGGGGGTACGAGCAGTACTTC.

V is TRBV21-1 and J is TRBJ2-2. TRBV21-1 is designated a pseudogene. This CDR3 contains 13 residues. The DNA for the CDR3 is TGTGCCAGCAGGATGGGGGTTGCCGGGGAGCTGTTTTTT. It specifies CASRMGVAGELFF.

On this clone itself: At one end the junction does not follow the germline gene, possibly because of a read error. Other nucleotide sequences from this sample produce the same CDR3. This chain connects TRBV25-1 to TRBJ1-1; D is unresolved. Germline V gene data show CDR1 as MGHDK and CDR2 as SYGVNS. This CDR3 region has 14 residues. The CDR3 DNA reads as TGTGCCAGTAGTGAATTAACACCTAACACTGAAGCTTTCTTT. Its protein is CASSELTPNTEAFF.

This clone has more than one count but fewer than ten. J is TRBJ1-1 and V is TRBV6-5; 11 bases match TRBD1. Germline trimming cut 8 bases from V and 5 bases from J; bases unmatched to any gene: 7. The CDR3 has 14 residues. CDR1 is MNHEY, CDR2 SVGAGI, per germline. As DNA, the CDR3 is TGTGCCAGCCGGGACAGGGGGGGAGCGACTGAAGCTTTCTTT. Translated, it gives CASRDRGGATEAFF.

V is TRBV10-3 and J is TRBJ2-1; D is perhaps TRBD1 (6 bases). Germline V lookup: CDR1 ENHRY, CDR2 SYGVKD. The CDR3 has 15 residues. Trimming took 8 bases from V and 4 from J, leaving 18 bases between them. CDR3 DNA: TGTGCCATCGGGGTAACCGGGACACAATACAATGAGCAGTTCTTC. Its protein is CAIGVTGTQYNEQFF.

This clone was observed a handful of times. The V gene is TRBV6-4, the J gene TRBJ2-3; 9 bases are shared with TRBD2. The CDR3 runs 16 residues. Trimming removed 0 bases from V and 3 bases from J; junction bases left unmatched: 4. The germline V gene encodes CDR1 MRHNA and CDR2 SNTAGT. This chain's CDR3 is CASSDSASGVTDTQYF. The CDR3, as DNA: TGTGCCAGCAGTGACTCGGCTAGCGGGGTGACAGATACGCAGTATTTT.

V usage is TRBV6-4 and J usage is TRBJ2-1; 7 nucleotides agree with TRBD1. CDR3 length: 13 amino acids. V lost 6 bases and J lost 5; bases outside the gene matches: 4. Germline-derived CDR1 and CDR2 are MRHNA and SNTAGT. CDR3 amino acids: CASSSTGNNEQFF. DNA for the CDR3: TGTGCCAGCAGCTCGACAGGGAACAATGAGCAGTTCTTC.